The clone carrying this TCR beta chain was counted a single time. Its antigen is not known. This sample was included in a study of cytomegalovirus exposure and HLA in healthy donors. Study-wide points: In a later analysis, V- and J-gene trimming of beta chains associated with a DCLRE1C missense variant, replicated independently.

Per germline, CDR1 SGHNT and CDR2 YENEEA. Unmatched junction bases numbered 9, after V lost 3 bases and J lost 4 bases. The CDR3 has 16 amino acids. The primer mix had 60 Vbeta and 13 Jbeta primers. The repertoire was sequenced with immunoSEQ multiplex PCR; TCRdb's copy has only in-frame clones and lacks some. The sample includes more than 95,000 clones, just under 80% of them seen just once. The sequencing input was PBMCs. The gene calls are TRBV11-3 and TRBJ2-3; 8 bases match TRBD1. The sequence was collected from a man under 40 in good health and CMV-seronegative. DNA of the CDR3: TGTGCCAGCAGCTTTCAGGGGGCGCGTTTCGCAGATACGCAGTATTTT. Amino acid sequence: CASSFQGARFADTQYF.